This TCR beta chain was sequenced during a study of blood T cell repertoires in COVID-19. For the study at large: Sites across the United States, Italy and Spain contributed samples from acute and convalescent COVID-19.

This CDR3 is built from 12 residues. J was trimmed by 11 bases and V by 2 bases; bases with no gene match: 5. Germline V CDR1 and CDR2: SEHNR, FQNEAQ (reference sequence). Enrolled through a virtual design, the participants were between roughly 18 and 90 years of age and came from under 25 US areas. Participants' reported clinical history set cohort assignment. This clone was seen more than once but under ten times. Source study methods: Estimates of nucleated cell counts were drawn from the amplification of reference gene primers. Only in-frame clones appear in the TCRdb table, and some are missing; sequencing was by immunoSEQ multiplex PCR. V and J calls and clone size are copied from that table; D and trimming were computed from the DNA. Among roughly 220,000 clones listed, 80% to 90% were seen once.

The clonotype comes from a woman younger than 35 in a cohort exposed to, infected with or recovered from COVID-19 (not recorded which). The chain recombines TRBV7-9 with TRBJ1-1; the match to TRBD1 covers 7 bases. Sequencing was done on a sample of PBMCs or T cells enriched from blood (not recorded which). The CDR3 coding sequence is TGTGCCAGCAGCTTACAAGGGGGCGGGGCTTTCTTT. This gives the protein CASSLQGGGAFF. The entire variable domain, with the rest obtained from reference TRBV7-9 and TRBJ1-1, is as follows: DTGVSQNPRHKITKRGQNVTFRCDPISEHNRLYWYRQTLGQGPEFLTYFQNEAQLEKSRLLSDRFSAERPKGSFSTLEIQRTEQGDSAMYLCASSLQGGGAFFGQGTRLTVV.